The subject of this entry is one T cell receptor (beta chain). The antigen this receptor binds is unknown. No base-level quality is on record; no much larger clone is a single base apart. Library method: multiplex PCR. The listed sequencing device is Illumina HiSeq 4000. To build TCR beta libraries, CDR3 regions were amplified by Arm-PCR using iRepertoire HTBI primers. Before sequencing, the PCR products underwent gel purification. In the paper's pipeline: Gene usage analysis of CDR3 amino acid clonotypes used the 62 TRBV and fewer than 15 TRBJ segments found across samples. COPE and FqMerger were used to merge the filtered high-quality paired reads into contigs. BLAST was used to align contigs to IMGT TRBV, TRBD and TRBJ reference genes, with CDR3 defined following IMGT. Highly expanded clones were defined as clonotypes with a frequency above 0.1%. Shannon entropy served as the measure of repertoire diversity, while the Gini coefficient captured V-J evenness. Clonotypes shared by more than one individual were considered public. The public reads were run again by TCRdb, first through fastp at Q25 and then through MiXCR, and only productive beta chains were kept. A single entry per CDR3 protein holds the most common genes and DNA from its merged rows. TCRdb, rather than the study authors, made the V and J calls. A total of some 330,000 distinct CDR3 sequences appear in this sample, roughly 24% of them only once. The ten largest account for roughly a quarter of the sample.

The sample comes from a study of regulatory T cells in long-lasting Graves disease (dated by TCRdb to 2020 to 2022). For context, the study as a whole: Persistent Graves' disease was defined as persistently positive TSH receptor autoantibodies together with antithyroid drug treatment for over 5 years. A total of some 33 samples were covered by TCR sequencing, comprising roughly 13 persistent and approximately 20 newly diagnosed Graves' disease patients. The study took place in China and was registered as a clinical trial. Peripheral blood TCR sequencing and RNA sequencing compared persistent Graves' disease patients with newly diagnosed Graves' disease patients. Antithyroid drugs had been taken for about 9.7 years on average by persistent Graves' disease patients in the clinical cohort. Study-wide findings and limitations: The authors noted that the small sample size was a limitation that may lower accuracy. A larger number of public clonotypes was shared among persistent patients (around 2,700) than among newly diagnosed patients (around 890). Sequencing and analysis were restricted to the TCR beta chain. The study examined only peripheral blood because the primary lesion, thyroid tissue, could not be accessed. Compared with newly diagnosed patients, patients with persistent Graves' disease had lower TCR Shannon entropy and fewer highly expanded clones, which suggests clonal expansion.

The meaning of the sample's time point label: persistent/refractory GD, antithyroid drugs over 5 years with positive TRAb. For both TCR sequencing and RNA sequencing, RNA was extracted from PBMCs using TRIzol. The diagnosis of Graves' disease followed American Thyroid Association guidelines. Recruitment of patients was carried out at an endocrinology department in Xi'an, China. Each patient gave approximately 10 milliliters of peripheral blood, collected in an EDTA anticoagulant tube. Ficoll Paque Plus density gradient separation was used to isolate PBMCs, and no additional T cell sorting was done. An Agilent 2100 Bioanalyzer and agarose gel were used to check RNA quality, while a NanoDrop 2000 measured RNA concentration. This specimen consisted of peripheral blood mononuclear cells (PBMCs), obtained when the disease was refractory, from a patient treated with antithyroid drugs. The source is a woman aged 40 to 50 with Graves disease. Donor details come from another sample of the same person, matched by shared clones.

The CDR3 has the sequence CASSYGGFRDTQYF. Here is the DNA: TGTGCCAGCAGTTACGGGGGATTTCGAGATACGCAGTATTTT. The rearrangement joined TRBV6-2 or TRBV6-3 to TRBJ2-3; the D gene is perhaps TRBD1 or TRBD2, as each covers 5 bases. The CDR3 spans 14 residues, from the cysteine through the phenylalanine. The DNA shown is the 42-base CDR3, in frame from base 1. V is clipped by 2 bases and J by 5 bases, and the sequence between their germline boundaries is 11 bases long. Based on the germline V gene, the CDR1 and CDR2 sequences are MNHEY and SVGEGT.